This T cell receptor (beta chain) was sequenced during a study of OX40 agonist ivuxolimab in advanced cancers. Study-wide results and limits: At doses 0.1 to 3.0 mg/kg, CD4+ and CD8+ clones expanded. There were, on average, more expanded clones in CD8+ T cells than in CD4+. Also showing low normalized T-cell clonal expansion were some of the nonresponders.

Sequencing was performed with immunoSEQ multiplex PCR; in TCRdb, only in-frame clones are kept and a portion is missing. Of about 70,000 clones detected, around 88% appear once; the ten largest clones hold approximately 0.92%. Patients were excluded for autoimmune disease history or systemic immunosuppression. Germline V CDR1 and CDR2: MNHNS, SASEGT. Trimming cost V 8 bases and J 0 bases; bases outside gene matches: 6. The CDR3 spans 15 residues. Turning to this clone: Its antigen is unknown.

The receptor was isolated from an adult with an advanced solid tumor such as melanoma, head and neck, liver or kidney cancer. Sequencing used CD4+ or CD8+ T cells sorted from blood, obtained in a trial of the OX40 agonist ivuxolimab. This rearrangement joins TRBV6-1 to TRBJ1-4; 7 nucleotides match TRBD1. For the CDR3, the DNA is TGTGCCAGCGAGGAGGGGGCAGCAACTAATGAAAAACTGTTTTTT. Protein: CASEEGAATNEKLFF.